One T cell receptor (beta chain) is described in this entry. Only a few counts were recorded for this clonotype. The clone's antigen remains unknown. Per-nucleotide qualities are absent, and no much larger clonotype sits a single base away. Only healthy Caucasian donors were included. Three pairs of female monozygotic twins, all aged about 18 to 29 years, were included in the twin cohort. Peripheral blood mononuclear cells were the source from which RNA for the TCR libraries was isolated. In the germline V gene, CDR1 corresponds to MNHEY and CDR2 to SVGEGT. Including the terminal cysteine and phenylalanine, the CDR3 comprises 12 residues. Of the read, only the CDR3 DNA is kept; its 36 bases are in frame from base 1. Cut back by 8 bases and 3 bases, the V and J ends lie 11 bases apart. The data belong to a study of identical twins (dated by TCRdb to the mid-2010s). For the wider study: TCR alpha and beta repertoires from monozygotic twins, unrelated adults of various ages and cord blood were deep-sequenced to test whether fetal clonotypes persist. To rule out contamination, replicate twin experiments were performed at different times with different library preparation protocols.

Study-wide findings and limitations: Zero-insertion analyses could be partly confounded by invariant T cells such as MAIT and iNKT, although diverse VJ usage argued against such confounding for most clonotypes. Compared with coincidental sharing between unrelated individuals, an excess of low generation-probability sequences was observed among out-of-frame TCR alpha sequences shared between twins. Because the same donors could not be followed over many years, the conclusions depended on cross-sectional statistical analysis. Abundant cord blood beta clonotypes had fewer insertions, young adult naive repertoires showed a similar but weaker trend, and memory repertoires showed no such trend. Recombination models systematically underestimated out-of-frame TCR alpha sharing in monozygotic twins but agreed with sharing between unrelated individuals. A weaker excess of twin sharing was found in beta out-of-frame sequences because the signal-to-noise ratio was lowered by fewer shared sequences.

Library prep was done by 5' RACE. Sequencing used an Illumina HiSeq 2000. A universal primer binding site was introduced by template switching, and a unique molecular identifier was present in the final cDNA, enabling accurate counting of TCR cDNA molecules. Specific primers in the conserved constant-segment region were used to synthesize first-strand cDNA for the TCR alpha and beta chains. To control for contamination, each cDNA library was double barcoded with a SMART-Mk sample barcode plus Illumina barcodes. Two successive PCR steps introduced TruSeq adapter sequences along with Illumina sample barcodes. TCR alpha and beta cDNA libraries were sequenced on the Illumina HiSeq platform with custom primers. Concerning the study's data processing: Unique molecular identifiers were extracted from raw reads with MiGEC, and CDR3 positions were determined with MiXCR. Recombination models were inferred per individual with the repgenHMM and IGoR tools using an EM algorithm. Shared clonotypes were analyzed with the tcR package in R, and sharing was normalized by the product of cloneset sizes. Out-of-frame nonproductive sequences were analyzed to study raw recombination free of thymic and clonal selection effects. In TCRdb, the public reads were trimmed at Q25 with fastp and aligned with MiXCR, with productive beta chains retained. Every distinct CDR3 protein forms one entry, paired with its most common genes and DNA. These V and J calls rely on TCRdb rather than the paper's analysis. This sample lists 600,000 to 850,000 distinct CDR3 sequences; 15% to 20% were detected once. The ten most abundant clones make up approximately 14% of the sample.

In addition, the sample was reused for a study of T cells expressing NK-cell markers. From the second report: Three sorted T-cell subsets (CD3+CD56+NKG2C+, CD3+CD56+NKG2C- and CD3+CD56-NKG2C+) from several donors had their TCR beta-chain repertoires profiled. Of the eight sequenced donors, seven were found to be HCMV-seropositive and one was found to be HCMV-seronegative. To restrict sorting to alphabetaTCR-expressing T cells, an anti-gammadeltaTCR antibody was added in several experiments. In roughly 6 donors, the dominant CD3+CD56+NKG2C+ clonotypes ranked among the top 10 CD8+ clonotypes, making up roughly 1.0-8% of CD8+ T cells. Those dominant clonotypes were again the most abundant among CD3+CD56-NKG2C+ cells in a handful of donors, at about 25-60.1%. Whether the expanded NKG2C-expressing T cell clones were specific for HCMV antigens was left unclear. The eight sequenced donors were randomly selected healthy volunteers, three men and five women. To determine HCMV serostatus, a commercial ELISA kit was used to detect HCMV-specific IgG in serum. For about 6 donors, unsorted PBMC were also used to sequence bulk peripheral blood T-cell repertoires. MIGEC was used to demultiplex reads and group reads by UMI, and MiTCR was used to assemble and quantify clonotypes. Only TCR cDNA sequences supported by at least two reads were kept to exclude erroneous sequences. The tcR package was used for downstream repertoire analysis, with clonotypes matched between fractions based on CDR3 nucleotide sequence plus V segment. VDJmatch was used to annotate antigen specificity against VDJdb, with one amino acid substitution in CDR3 allowed.

Source material: PBMCs. The receptor was derived from a woman in her late teens or twenties in good health. Recombination connected TRBV6-2 or TRBV6-3 to TRBJ2-7, with no reliable assignment of the D segment. The sequenced DNA: TGTGCCAGCCTACAGTCCTACTACGAGCAGTACTTC. Its protein product is CASLQSYYEQYF.